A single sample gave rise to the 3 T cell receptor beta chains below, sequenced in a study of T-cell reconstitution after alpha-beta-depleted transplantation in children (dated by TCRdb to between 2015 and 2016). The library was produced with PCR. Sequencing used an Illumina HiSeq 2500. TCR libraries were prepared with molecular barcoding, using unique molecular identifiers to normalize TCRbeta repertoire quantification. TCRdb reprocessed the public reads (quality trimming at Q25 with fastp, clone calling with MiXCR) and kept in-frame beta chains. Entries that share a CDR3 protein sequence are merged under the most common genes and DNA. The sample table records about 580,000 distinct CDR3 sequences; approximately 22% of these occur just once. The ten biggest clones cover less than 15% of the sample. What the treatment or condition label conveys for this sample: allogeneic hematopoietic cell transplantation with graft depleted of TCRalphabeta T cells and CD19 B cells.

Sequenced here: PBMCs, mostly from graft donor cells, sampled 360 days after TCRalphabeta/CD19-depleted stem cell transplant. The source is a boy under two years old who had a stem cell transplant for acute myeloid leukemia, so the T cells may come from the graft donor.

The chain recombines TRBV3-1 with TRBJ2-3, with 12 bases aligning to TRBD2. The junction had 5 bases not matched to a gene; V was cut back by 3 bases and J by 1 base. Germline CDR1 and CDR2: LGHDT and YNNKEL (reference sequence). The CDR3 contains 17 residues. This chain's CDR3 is CASSQGLAGGRTDTQYF. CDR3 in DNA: TGTGCCAGCAGCCAGGGGCTAGCGGGGGGGCGCACAGATACGCAGTATTTT.

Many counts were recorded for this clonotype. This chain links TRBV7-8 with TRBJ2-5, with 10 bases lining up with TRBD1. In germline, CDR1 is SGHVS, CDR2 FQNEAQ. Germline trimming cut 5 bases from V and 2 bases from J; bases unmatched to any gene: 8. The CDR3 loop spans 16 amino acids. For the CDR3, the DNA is TGTGCCAGCAGCCAGAGGACAGGGGGGTCTCAAGAGACCCAGTACTTC. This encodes CASSQRTGGSQETQYF.

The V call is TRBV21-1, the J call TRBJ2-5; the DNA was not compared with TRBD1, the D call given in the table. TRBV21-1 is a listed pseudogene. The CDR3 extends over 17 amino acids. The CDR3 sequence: CASSKKKETGVKETQYF. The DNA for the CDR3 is TGTGCCAGCAGCAAAAAAAAGGAGACAGGGGTAAAAGAGACCCAGTACTTC.